This TCR beta chain stems from a study of blood T cell repertoires in COVID-19. The length of the CDR3 is 16 residues. With 9 bases removed from V and 8 bases from J, the gap between germline ends came to 26 bases. Germline V gene data show CDR1 as LNHNV and CDR2 as YYDKDF (reference sequence). Method: immunoSEQ multiplex PCR; TCRdb's copy keeps in-frame clones and lacks some. This table holds over 300,000 clones, nearly 90% found once. Sequenced material: peripheral blood. The receptor was isolated from a man aged 18 to 35 with active or convalescent COVID-19. This rearrangement joins TRBV15 to TRBJ2-1; D gene ambiguous. The DNA for the CDR3 is TGTGCCACGAGGAGAGGCGGATCACATCTACAAGATGAGCAGTTCTTC. Its translation: CATRRGGSHLQDEQFF.